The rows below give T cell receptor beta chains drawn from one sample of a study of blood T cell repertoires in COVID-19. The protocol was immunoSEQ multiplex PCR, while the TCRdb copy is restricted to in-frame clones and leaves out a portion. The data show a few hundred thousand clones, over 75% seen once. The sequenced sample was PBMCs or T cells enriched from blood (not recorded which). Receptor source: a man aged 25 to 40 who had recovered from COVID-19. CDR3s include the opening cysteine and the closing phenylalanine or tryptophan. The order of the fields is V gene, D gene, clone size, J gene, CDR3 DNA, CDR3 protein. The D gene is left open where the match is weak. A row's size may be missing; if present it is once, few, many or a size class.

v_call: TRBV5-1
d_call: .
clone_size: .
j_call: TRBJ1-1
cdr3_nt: TGCGCCAGCAGCCTGGGACGGGGGGACACTGAAGCTTTCTTT
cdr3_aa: CASSLGRGDTEAFF

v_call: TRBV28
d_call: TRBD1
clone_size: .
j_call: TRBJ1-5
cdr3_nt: TGTGCCAGCAGGTCCGGGACAGGGGGCCATCAGCCCCAGCATTTT
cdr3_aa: CASRSGTGGHQPQHF

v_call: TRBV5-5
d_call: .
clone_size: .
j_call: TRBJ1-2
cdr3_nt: TGTGCCAGCAGCTTTGGGGGCCGGGGCTACACCTTC
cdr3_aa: CASSFGGRGYTF

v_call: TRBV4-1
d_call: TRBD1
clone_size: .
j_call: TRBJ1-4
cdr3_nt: TGCGCCAGCAGCCAAGATCCAGGGACAGTTGGTAATGAAAAACTGTTTTTT
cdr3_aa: CASSQDPGTVGNEKLFF

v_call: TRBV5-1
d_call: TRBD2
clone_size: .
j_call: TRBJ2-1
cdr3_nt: TGCGCCAGCAGCTTACAGGCGGGGGTATACAATGAGCAGTTCTTC
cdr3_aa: CASSLQAGVYNEQFF

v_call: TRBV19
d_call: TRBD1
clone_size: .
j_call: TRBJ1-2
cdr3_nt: TGTGCCAGTAGTACGACAGGGGACGGTTATGGCTACACCTTC
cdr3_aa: CASSTTGDGYGYTF

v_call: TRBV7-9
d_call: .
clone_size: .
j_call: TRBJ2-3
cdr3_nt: TGTGCCAGCAGCTTAGCGCACAGTTTGACAGATACGCAGTATTTT
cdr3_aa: CASSLAHSLTDTQYF

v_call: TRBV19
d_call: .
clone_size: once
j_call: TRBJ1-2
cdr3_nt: TGTGCCAGTAGCCTAAAGACAGGCCGGGGCTACACCTTC
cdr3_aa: CASSLKTGRGYTF

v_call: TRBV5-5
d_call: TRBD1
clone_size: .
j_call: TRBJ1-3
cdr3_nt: TGTGCCAGCAGCTTGTTAAGACAGGGCTCTGGAAACACCATATATTTT
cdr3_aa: CASSLLRQGSGNTIYF

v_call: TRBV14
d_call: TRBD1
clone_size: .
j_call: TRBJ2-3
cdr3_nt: TGTGCCAGCAGCCCCTGGGACAGGACCGGCACAGATACGCAGTATTTT
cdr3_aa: CASSPWDRTGTDTQYF

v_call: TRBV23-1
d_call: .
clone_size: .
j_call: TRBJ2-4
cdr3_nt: TGCGCCAGCAGTCCAATAAGAGGCAAAAACATTCAGTACTTC
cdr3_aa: CASSPIRGKNIQYF

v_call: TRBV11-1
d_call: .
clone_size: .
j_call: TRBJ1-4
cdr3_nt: TGTGCCAGCAGCTTTGATACCTCGGGTGAAAAACTGTTTTTT
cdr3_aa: CASSFDTSGEKLFF

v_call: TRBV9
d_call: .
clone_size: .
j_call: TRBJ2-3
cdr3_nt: TGTGCCAGCAGCGCGCGGGTGGGCGGAGATACGCAGTATTTT
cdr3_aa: CASSARVGGDTQYF

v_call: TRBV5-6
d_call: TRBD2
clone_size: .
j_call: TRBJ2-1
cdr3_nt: TGTGCCAGCAGCTCGCGTCTCGGGGGGACCTACAATGAGCAGTTCTTC
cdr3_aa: CASSSRLGGTYNEQFF

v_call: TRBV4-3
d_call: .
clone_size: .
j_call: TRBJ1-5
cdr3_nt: TGCGCCAGCAGCCCGGGACTCGCCAGCAATCAGCCCCAGCATTTT
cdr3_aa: CASSPGLASNQPQHF

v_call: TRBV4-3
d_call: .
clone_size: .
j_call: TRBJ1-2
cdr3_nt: TGCGCCAGCAGCCCTGACGCGGGCGACTATGGCTACACCTTC
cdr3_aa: CASSPDAGDYGYTF

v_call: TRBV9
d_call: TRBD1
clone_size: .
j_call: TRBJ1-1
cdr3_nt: TGTGCCAGCAGCACGCGGACAGGGACTGAAGCTTTCTTT
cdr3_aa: CASSTRTGTEAFF

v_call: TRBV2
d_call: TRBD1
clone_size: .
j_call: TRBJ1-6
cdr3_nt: TGTGCCAGCAGAGGCGGGACAGGATCTTCACCCCTCCACTTT
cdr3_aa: CASRGGTGSSPLHF

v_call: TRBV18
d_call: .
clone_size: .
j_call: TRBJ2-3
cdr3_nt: TGTGCCAGCTCACCCTTCGCAGATACGCAGTATTTT
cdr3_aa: CASSPFADTQYF

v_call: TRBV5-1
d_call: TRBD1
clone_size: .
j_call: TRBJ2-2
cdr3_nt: TGCGCCAGCGCGGGACAGGACACCGGGGAGCTGTTTTTT
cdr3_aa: CASAGQDTGELFF

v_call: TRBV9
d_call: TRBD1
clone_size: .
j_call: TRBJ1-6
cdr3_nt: TGTGCCAGCAGCGAGGGGGGACAGTCGGGTGAATATAATTCACCCCTCCACTTT
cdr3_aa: CASSEGGQSGEYNSPLHF

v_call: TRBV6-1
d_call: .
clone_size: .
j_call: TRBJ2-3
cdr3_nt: TGTGCCAGCAGTGATTCTGACCCGACAGGCACAGATACGCAGTATTTT
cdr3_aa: CASSDSDPTGTDTQYF

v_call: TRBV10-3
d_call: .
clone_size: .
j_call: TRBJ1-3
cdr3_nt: TGTGCCATCAGTGAGACGCGGGTATCAAACGGAAACACCATATATTTT
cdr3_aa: CAISETRVSNGNTIYF

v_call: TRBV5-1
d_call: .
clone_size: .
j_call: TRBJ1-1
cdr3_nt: TGCGCCAGCAGCTTGGTCCAGGGCACGGCTGAAGCTTTCTTT
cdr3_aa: CASSLVQGTAEAFF

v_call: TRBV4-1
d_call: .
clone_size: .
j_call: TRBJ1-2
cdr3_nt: TGCGCCAGCAGCCAAGTCCTCGGACAGAACTATGGCTACACCTTC
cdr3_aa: CASSQVLGQNYGYTF

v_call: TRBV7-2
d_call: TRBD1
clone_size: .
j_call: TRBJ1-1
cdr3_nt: TGTGCCAGCAGCTTAGCGAGGGGGCTTAGCACTGAAGCTTTCTTT
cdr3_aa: CASSLARGLSTEAFF

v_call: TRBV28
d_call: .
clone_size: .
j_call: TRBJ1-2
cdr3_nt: TGTGCCAGCAGTTTCGAACAGTATGGCTACACCTTC
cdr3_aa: CASSFEQYGYTF

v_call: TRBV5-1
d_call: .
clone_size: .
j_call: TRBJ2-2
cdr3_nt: TGCGCCAGCAGCCCCCTTAGGGGGTCCGGGGAGCTGTTTTTT
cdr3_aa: CASSPLRGSGELFF

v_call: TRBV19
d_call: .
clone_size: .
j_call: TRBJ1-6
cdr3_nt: TGTGCCAGTAGGACAGGCCCAGGGGATTCACCCCTCCACTTT
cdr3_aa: CASRTGPGDSPLHF

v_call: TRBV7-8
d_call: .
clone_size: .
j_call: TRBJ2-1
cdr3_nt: TGTGCCAGCAGCCTAAGCGGTATATCCTACAATGAGCAGTTCTTC
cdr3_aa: CASSLSGISYNEQFF

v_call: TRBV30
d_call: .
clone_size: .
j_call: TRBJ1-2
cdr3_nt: TGTGCCTGGAGTGTATCGACTAAATGGGGCTATGGCTACACCTTC
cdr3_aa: CAWSVSTKWGYGYTF

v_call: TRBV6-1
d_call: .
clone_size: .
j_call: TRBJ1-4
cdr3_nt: TGTGCCAGCAGTGAAGCGGGGGGGGCTGGTGAAAAACTGTTTTTT
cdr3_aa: CASSEAGGAGEKLFF

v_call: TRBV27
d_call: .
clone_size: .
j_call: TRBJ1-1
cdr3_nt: TGTGCCAGCAGTTTAAAGGGGGGGTTAACTTTCTTT
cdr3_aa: CASSLKGGLTFF

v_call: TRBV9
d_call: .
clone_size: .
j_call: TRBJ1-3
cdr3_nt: TGTGCCAGCTCGCAGGTCTCTGGAAACACCATATATTTT
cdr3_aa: CASSQVSGNTIYF